This TCR beta chain was obtained from a study of CD8+ T cells in alopecia areata. Study overall: In an open-label trial, patients got 5 to 10 mg tofacitinib twice daily.

cDNA prepared by RNA extraction and subsequent reverse transcription served as the template for sequencing. Libraries were prepared by immunoSEQ multiplex PCR; TCRdb keeps only in-frame clonotypes and omits some of them. Of 90,000 to 100,000 clones listed, roughly two fifths are singletons. Points from the study as a whole: Researchers reported that TCR sharing among patients proved less clear than in mice, possibly HLA-linked.

In regard to this clone: Its target is unknown.

The investigators collected lesional scalp punch biopsies and peripheral blood from alopecia areata patients. Sorting of CD4+ and CD8+ T cells was performed on PBMCs. This CDR3 region has 13 residues. V was pared by 2 bases and J by 8 bases, with 8 bases of the junction left unmatched. Germline V lookup: CDR1 GTSNPN, CDR2 SVGIG (reference sequence). This clonotype was sampled from a human donor with alopecia areata. The sequenced sample consisted of CD4+ T cells sorted from blood. The rearrangement joins TRBV30 to TRBJ1-2; TRBD1 matches 7 bases. In nucleotides, the CDR3 is TGTGCCTGGAGTCAGGGGGTTCGGGAAGGCTACACCTTC. This sequence encodes CAWSQGVREGYTF.